This T cell receptor beta chain derives from a study of technical replicates of blood from several donors. TCRdb's copy holds only in-frame clones and misses some; the assay was immunoSEQ multiplex PCR. Among approximately 68,000 clones listed, 95% to 98% were seen once. Germline loops: CDR1 SGHAT, CDR2 FQNNGV. V dropped 2 bases and J dropped 5; count of bases not matched to a gene: 6. The CDR3 contains 15 residues. This TCR derives from a human donor in good health. The specimen was T cells isolated from PBMCs. The gene calls are TRBV11-2 and TRBJ2-1; 7 nucleotides match TRBD2. The CDR3 DNA reads TGTGCCAGCAGCTTAACGGGAGGATCCGACAATGAGCAGTTCTTC. Its protein product is CASSLTGGSDNEQFF.